This T cell receptor (beta chain) was identified during a study of T and B cells in COVID-19 patients. Each TRB amplification used 250-500 ng of genomic DNA from blood. BIOMED2 TRB-A/B primer pools were used in multiplex TRB PCR. Each CDR3 protein is one row after TCRdb ran MiXCR on the multiplex PCR reads. The table shows about 11,000 distinct CDR3 sequences, with 33% occurring only once. The TCR comes from a human donor with active COVID-19. Sequencing input: blood.

CDR3 residues: CATSDRGSGGAGYEQFF. CDR3 in DNA: TGTGCCACCAGTGACCGCGGTAGCGGGGGGGCCGGCTATGAGCAGTTCTTC. The chain uses TRBV24-1 and TRBJ2-1; 11 bases line up with TRBD2. J gave up 8 bases and V 4 bases, and 12 bases lay outside the gene matches. The CDR3 runs to 17 residues. Germline CDR1 is KGHDR and CDR2 is SFDVKD.